One sample yielded the 16 T cell receptor beta chains listed below, sequenced in a study of T cell responses to AZD1222 COVID-19 vaccine. Using immunoSEQ multiplex PCR, the repertoire was profiled, and TCRdb retains in-frame clones only, with some absent. The sample yields 75,000 to 90,000 clones, more than 90% seen once. This specimen was peripheral blood, taken 28 days after the second AZD1222 dose. These receptors originate from an adult who received the AZD1222 COVID-19 vaccine.

The gene calls are TRBV24-1 and TRBJ2-3, with D unclear. V was cut by 5 bases and J by 2 bases, with 4 bases left in between. Germline values: CDR1 KGHDR, CDR2 SFDVKD. The CDR3 consists of 12 residues. DNA for the CDR3: TGTGCCACCAGTGGGCCCACAGATACGCAGTATTTT. Its protein product is CATSGPTDTQYF.

V gene TRBV4-1 combines with J gene TRBJ2-7; D call uncertain. Germline CDR1 reads MGHRA; CDR2 reads YSYEKL. Trimming removed 1 base from V and 2 bases from J, with 12 bases in between. The CDR3 is made up of 15 amino acids. The CDR3 loop reads CASSQGHGVTYEQYF. CDR3 sequence (DNA): TGCGCCAGCAGCCAAGGACACGGAGTTACCTACGAGCAGTACTTC.

The chain is built from TRBV6-1 and TRBJ1-2; a possible D gene is TRBD1 (5 bases). From germline, CDR1 is MNHNS and CDR2 SASEGT. Trimming stripped 2 bases from V and 7 bases from J, with 11 bases between. The CDR3 runs 13 residues. The CDR3 sequence is CASSESGGSGYTF. The CDR3 DNA sequence: TGTGCCAGCAGTGAATCTGGGGGTAGTGGCTACACCTTC.

The chain employs TRBV6-5 and TRBJ2-2; 10 bases are a match to TRBD1. Germline CDR1 is MNHEY and CDR2 is SVGAGI. The CDR3 has 15 amino acids. The J segment lost 7 bases and the V segment lost 5 bases, leaving 7 bases of the junction unmatched. DNA for the CDR3: TGTGCCAGCAGTACCGGGACAGGGGTGAGCGGGGAGCTGTTTTTT. Amino acid sequence: CASSTGTGVSGELFF.

The chain couples TRBV5-8 to TRBJ2-3; 11 nucleotides match TRBD1. CDR1 is SGHTS, CDR2 YDEGEE, per germline. The CDR3 is made up of 15 amino acids. The J segment lost 4 bases and the V segment lost 4 bases, leaving 5 bases of the junction unmatched. Here the CDR3 DNA reads TGTGCCAGCAGCATTGGACAGGGGGCGGCAGATACGCAGTATTTT. Residues: CASSIGQGAADTQYF.

V gene TRBV5-1 combines with J gene TRBJ1-4; 7 nucleotides match TRBD1. The CDR3 sequence is 15 residues long. Germline lookup yields CDR1 SGHRS and CDR2 YFSETQ. The trim removed 2 bases at V and 4 bases at J, leaving 5 bases unmatched. DNA for the CDR3: TGCGCCAGCAGCTTACAGGGGAAGGGTAATGAAAAACTGTTTTTT. Translating it yields CASSLQGKGNEKLFF.

The genes are TRBV30 and TRBJ2-5, with unresolved D. This CDR3 has 15 amino acids. Per germline, CDR1 GTSNPN and CDR2 SVGIG (reference sequence). The V end was cut by 2 bases, the J end by 0 bases, with 13 bases between. CDR3 sequence: CAWSMGGAYQETQYF. The CDR3 DNA follows: TGTGCCTGGAGTATGGGCGGAGCGTACCAAGAGACCCAGTACTTC. The full variable domain, with the rest looked up from reference TRBV30 and TRBJ2-5, is SQTIHQWPATLVQPVGSPLSLECTVEGTSNPNLYWYRQAAGRGLQLLFYSVGIGQISSEVPQNLSASRPQDRQFILSSKKLLLSDSGFYLCAWSMGGAYQETQYFGPGTRLLVL.

V is TRBV29-1 and J is TRBJ2-2, with 9 positions matching TRBD1. V was pared by 3 bases and J by 8 bases, with 13 bases of the junction left unmatched. This CDR3 is 16 amino acids long. Germline loops: CDR1 SQVTM, CDR2 ANQGSEA. CDR3 sequence reads: CSVDWGRTGVGGELFF. The DNA for the CDR3 is TGCAGCGTTGACTGGGGTCGGACAGGGGTCGGGGGGGAGCTGTTTTTT.

A single count supports this clone. The rearrangement joins TRBV4-2 to TRBJ1-2; 7 bases are shared with TRBD1. The germline CDR1 and CDR2 sequences are LGHNA and YNFKEQ. CDR3 length: 15 residues. V shed 2 bases and J 8 bases; nucleotides not matched to a gene: 11. The CDR3 region has the DNA TGTGCCAGCAGCCAACCCGGGACAGCCTTCGGAGGCTACACCTTC. It encodes CASSQPGTAFGGYTF.

Here the CDR3 DNA reads TGTGCCAGCAGCCAAGACGGCTACGAGCAGTACTTC. Its translation: CASSQDGYEQYF. The J gene is TRBJ2-7, the V gene TRBV14; D gene uncertain. From germline, CDR1 is SGHDN and CDR2 FVKESK. The CDR3 spans 12 residues. With 0 bases removed from V and 3 bases from J, the gap between germline ends came to 3 bases.

This clone was seen once. This sequence joins TRBV6-5 and TRBJ2-3, with unresolved D. V lost 2 bases and J 0 bases, leaving 9 bases between the germline ends. Looked up from germline, CDR1 is MNHEY and CDR2 is SVGAGI. This CDR3 has 15 amino acids. CDR3 residues: CASSYGVTSTDTQYF. CDR3 in DNA: TGTGCCAGCAGTTACGGGGTGACTAGCACAGATACGCAGTATTTT.

This clone was detected only once. This chain links TRBV12-3 or TRBV12-4 with TRBJ2-7; TRBD1 is a possible D gene (5 bases). The CDR3 covers 12 residues. The V and J ends lost 6 bases and 3 bases respectively, with 9 bases between them. CDR3 sequence (DNA): TGTGCCAGCAGCAGGGTCCTCTACGAGCAGTACTTC. Encoded protein: CASSRVLYEQYF.

As regards this clone: Distinct nucleotide sequences in the sample also encode this CDR3. This chain joins TRBV27 and TRBJ2-1, with D tentatively TRBD1 or TRBD2 (5 bases each). V was trimmed by 3 bases and J by 9 bases, leaving 9 bases between them. This CDR3 has 12 residues. CDR1 MNHEY and CDR2 SMNVEV come from the germline V gene (reference sequence). The CDR3 is CASSLGVGEQFF. Written as DNA, the CDR3 is TGTGCCAGCAGTTTGGGGGTGGGTGAGCAGTTCTTC.

In the case of this clone: Other DNA sequences in the same sample also yield this CDR3. The rearrangement joins TRBV30 to TRBJ1-4, with D perhaps matching TRBD1 (5 bases). This CDR3 has 15 amino acids. V was shortened by 0 bases and J by 2 bases, with 10 bases between the two germline ends. Germline V gene lookup returns CDR1 GTSNPN and CDR2 SVGIG (reference sequence). Here the CDR3 DNA reads TGTGCCTGGAGTGTACGGGGGGGGACTAATGAAAAACTGTTTTTT. The encoded protein is CAWSVRGGTNEKLFF.

V usage is TRBV28 and J usage is TRBJ1-6; the D gene is possibly TRBD1 (5 bases). The CDR3 length is 17 residues. With 5 bases removed from V and 4 bases from J, the gap between germline ends came to 18 bases. Germline CDR1 reads MDHEN; CDR2 reads SYDVKM. CDR3 region: CASSPLRGQDYNSPLHF. CDR3 DNA sequence: TGTGCCAGCAGTCCCCTCCGGGGCCAAGATTATAATTCACCCCTCCACTTT.

This clone was picked up a small number of times. The chain carries TRBV28 and TRBJ1-3; 8 bases match TRBD1. This CDR3 region has 16 residues. The trim removed 2 bases at V and 0 bases at J, leaving 3 bases unmatched. Germline CDR1 is MDHEN and CDR2 is SYDVKM. The CDR3, as DNA: TGTGCCAGCAGTTTAGCAGGGGGCAGCTCTGGAAACACCATATATTTT. It encodes CASSLAGGSSGNTIYF. Variable domain in full (rest from reference TRBV28 and TRBJ1-3): DVKVTQSSRYLVKRTGEKVFLECVQDMDHENMFWYRQDPGLGLRLIYFSYDVKMKEKGDIPEGYSVSREKKERFSLILESASTNQTSMYLCASSLAGGSSGNTIYFGEGSWLTVV.